These 10 T cell receptor beta chains share one sample of origin, sequenced in a study of blood T cell repertoires in COVID-19. The data were produced by immunoSEQ multiplex PCR, yet TCRdb's version contains in-frame clones alone and is incomplete. Among 300,000 to 400,000 clones listed, 88% were seen once. The sample comprised PBMCs or T cells enriched from blood (not recorded which). These receptors all stem from a woman aged 30 to 39 with acute COVID-19.

This chain uses TRBV12-3 or TRBV12-4 with TRBJ1-5, with D perhaps TRBD1 (5 bases). Trimming took off 4 bases at V and 2 bases at J, with 6 bases between the two ends. The CDR3 has 13 amino acids. The DNA for the CDR3 is TGTGCCAGCAGTTGGGGGGGCAATCAGCCCCAGCATTTT. It yields the protein CASSWGGNQPQHF.

DNA of the CDR3: TGTGCCAGCAGTTACTCTTCGGGACAGGGGGTTCGGGAAGCTTTCTTT. This sequence encodes CASSYSSGQGVREAFF. The V call is TRBV6-5, the J call TRBJ1-1; 11 bases agree with TRBD1. Germline CDR1 reads MNHEY; CDR2 reads SVGAGI. J lost 8 bases, V lost 0 bases, and 8 bases had no gene match. CDR3 length: 16 residues.

This chain joins TRBV29-1 and TRBJ2-7; 9 bases map to TRBD1. Germline CDR1 is SQVTM and CDR2 is ANQGSEA. The CDR3 contains 13 residues. The ends lost 3 bases at V and 6 bases at J; junction bases unmatched: 6. DNA of the CDR3: TGCAGCGTTGACTTTTTGGGACAGGGCGAGCAGTACTTC. It is translated as CSVDFLGQGEQYF.

The chain combines TRBV4-1 with TRBJ2-5, with no clear D. Trimming took off 0 bases at V and 4 bases at J, with 18 bases between the two ends. This CDR3 comprises 17 residues. Looked up from germline, CDR1 is MGHRA and CDR2 is YSYEKL. The CDR3 DNA follows: TGCGCCAGCAGCCAAGATTGGCTAGAATTGGCGAGAGAGACCCAGTACTTC. This sequence encodes CASSQDWLELARETQYF.

The J gene is TRBJ2-5, the V gene TRBV2; 12 bases are a match to TRBD2. V lost 10 bases and J lost 7; bases outside the gene matches: 10. This CDR3 has 14 amino acids. Germline values: CDR1 SNHLY, CDR2 FYNNEI. The CDR3 DNA reads TGTGCCACCTTGAGGACTAGCGGGGTTCGGACCCAGTACTTC. Protein: CATLRTSGVRTQYF.

V and J are TRBV14 and TRBJ2-7, with a weak D call TRBD1 (5 bases). Germline V CDR1 and CDR2: SGHDN, FVKESK. The V end was cut by 0 bases, the J end by 0 bases, with 15 bases between. This CDR3 contains 17 residues. CDR3 in DNA: TGTGCCAGCAGCCAAGAAATCCCGACAGAGAGCTCCTACGAGCAGTACTTC. Translated: CASSQEIPTESSYEQYF.

J is TRBJ2-7 and V is TRBV6-2 or TRBV6-3, with D perhaps TRBD2 (7 bases). This CDR3 is 13 amino acids long. V was cut by 6 bases and J by 6 bases, with 15 bases left in between. Germline-derived CDR1 and CDR2 are MNHEY and SVGEGT. This CDR3 reads CASSLGAGAEQYF. In DNA form, the CDR3 reads TGTGCCAGCAGCCTTGGCGCGGGGGCCGAGCAGTACTTC.

This clone appeared a single time. The V call is TRBV30, the J call TRBJ1-2; 10 bases fit TRBD1. Per the germline V gene, CDR1 is GTSNPN and CDR2 is SVGIG (reference sequence). The CDR3 totals 12 residues. J gave up 6 bases and V 4 bases, and 2 bases lay outside the gene matches. CDR3 coding DNA: TGTGCCTGGACCGGGACAGGGGATGGCTACACCTTC. This gives the protein CAWTGTGDGYTF.

This chain uses TRBV6-5 with TRBJ2-7; 7 bases map to TRBD1. Germline trimming cut 6 bases from V and 2 bases from J; bases unmatched to any gene: 7. CDR3 size: 14 residues. Germline CDR1 MNHEY, CDR2 SVGAGI. As DNA, the CDR3 is TGTGCCAGCAGCGACAGGGCTGGGGCCTACGAGCAGTACTTC. Protein: CASSDRAGAYEQYF.

This clone occurred once. V is TRBV9 and J is TRBJ1-4; D possibly corresponds to TRBD1 (5 bases). Trimming removed 0 bases at V and 7 bases at J, with 13 bases between. Germline V gene data show CDR1 as SGDLS and CDR2 as YYNGEE. The CDR3 totals 15 residues. The CDR3 reads CASSVVQGSREKLFF. DNA for the CDR3: TGTGCCAGCAGCGTAGTCCAGGGAAGTCGTGAAAAACTGTTTTTT.